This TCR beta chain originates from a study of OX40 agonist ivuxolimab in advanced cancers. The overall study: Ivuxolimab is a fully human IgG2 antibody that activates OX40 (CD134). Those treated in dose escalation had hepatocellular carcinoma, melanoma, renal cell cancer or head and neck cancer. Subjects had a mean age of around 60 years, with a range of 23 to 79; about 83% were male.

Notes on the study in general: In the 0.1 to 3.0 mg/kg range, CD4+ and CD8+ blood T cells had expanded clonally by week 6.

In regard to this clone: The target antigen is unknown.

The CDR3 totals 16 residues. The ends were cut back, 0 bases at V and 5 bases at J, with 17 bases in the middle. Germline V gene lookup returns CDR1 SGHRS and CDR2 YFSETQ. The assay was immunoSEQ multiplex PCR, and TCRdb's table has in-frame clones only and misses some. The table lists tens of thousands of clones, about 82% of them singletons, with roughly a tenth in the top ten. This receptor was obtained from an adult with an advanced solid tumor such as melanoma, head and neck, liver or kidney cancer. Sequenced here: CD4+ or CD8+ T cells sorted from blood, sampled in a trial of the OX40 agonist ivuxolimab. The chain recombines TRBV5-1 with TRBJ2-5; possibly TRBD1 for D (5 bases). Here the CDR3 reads CASSLGPLGAGETQYF. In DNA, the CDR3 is TGCGCCAGCAGCTTGGGGCCCCTAGGGGCCGGGGAGACCCAGTACTTC.